This TCR beta chain was sequenced during a study of T cell responses to AZD1222 COVID-19 vaccine. Overall study context: Researchers grouped second doses given at about 4 or about 12 weeks into one pool. Findings and limits, study-wide: Two doses of AZD1222 preceded a rise in Spike-specific TCR breadth and depth. Most donors were white British and more were female, and clonal diversity was possibly underestimated. Among spike-specific TCRs, nearly half reportedly target unmutated variant regions.

V gave up 0 bases and J gave up 0 bases, with 8 bases separating them. CDR3 size: 16 residues. Germline values: CDR1 MGHRA, CDR2 YSYEKL. The data were produced by immunoSEQ multiplex PCR, yet TCRdb's version contains in-frame clones alone and is incomplete. The data show 100,000 to 150,000 clones, around nine tenths seen once. This clone was detected once. Its antigen is as yet unknown. The J gene is TRBJ2-2, the V gene TRBV4-1; D gene uncertain. The TCR comes from an adult in good health. The sample in question was peripheral blood, obtained on day 0 of AZD1222 vaccination. The chain's CDR3 is CASSQEPGANTGELFF. The DNA of the CDR3 is TGCGCCAGCAGCCAAGAGCCAGGCGCGAACACCGGGGAGCTGTTTTTT.